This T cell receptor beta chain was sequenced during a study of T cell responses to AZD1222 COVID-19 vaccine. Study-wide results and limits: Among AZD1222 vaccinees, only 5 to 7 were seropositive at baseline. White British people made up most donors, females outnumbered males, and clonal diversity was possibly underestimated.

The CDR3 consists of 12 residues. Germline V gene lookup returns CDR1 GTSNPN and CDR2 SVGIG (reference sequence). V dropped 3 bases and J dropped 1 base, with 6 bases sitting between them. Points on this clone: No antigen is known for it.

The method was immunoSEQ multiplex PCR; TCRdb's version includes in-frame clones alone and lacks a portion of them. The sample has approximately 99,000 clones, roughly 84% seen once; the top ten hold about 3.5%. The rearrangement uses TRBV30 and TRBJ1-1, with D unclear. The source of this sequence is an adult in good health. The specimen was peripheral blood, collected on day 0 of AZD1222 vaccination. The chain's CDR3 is CAWRAGNTEAFF. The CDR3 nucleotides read TGTGCCTGGAGAGCAGGGAACACTGAAGCTTTCTTT.